This T cell receptor beta chain was sequenced during a study of T cells expressing NK-cell markers (dated by TCRdb to 2018 to 2021). Looking at the study overall: Three sorted T-cell subsets (CD3+CD56+NKG2C+, CD3+CD56+NKG2C- and CD3+CD56-NKG2C+) from fewer than 10 donors had their TCR beta-chain repertoires profiled. Seven of the eight sequenced donors were HCMV-seropositive and one was HCMV-seronegative. The eight sequenced donors were randomly selected healthy volunteers, three men and five women. Libraries were sequenced as 2 x 150 bp reads on Illumina HiSeq 2000/2500, MiSeq or NextSeq. The study at large found these results: Whether the expanded NKG2C-expressing T cell clones were specific for HCMV antigens remained unclear. For 5 or 6 donors, the dominant CD3+CD56+NKG2C+ clonotypes were among the top 10 CD8+ clonotypes and accounted for about 1.0-8% of CD8+ T cells. Those dominant clonotypes were again the most abundant among CD3+CD56-NKG2C+ cells in a handful of donors, at roughly 28.3-65%.

About this clonotype itself: This clone's antigen is unknown.

The CDR1 and CDR2 encoded by the germline V gene are SGHDT and YYEEEE. The CDR3 covers 13 residues, taking in both the cysteine and the phenylalanine. The entry carries no DNA sequence. HCMV-specific IgG was detected in serum with a commercial ELISA kit to determine HCMV serostatus. Peripheral blood mononuclear cells were isolated from blood by Ficoll density gradient centrifugation. The reads were generated on an Illumina HiSeq 2000. TCR beta cDNA libraries were prepared using 5'RACE template switching, which introduced a universal primer site and unique molecular identifiers. Priming for cDNA synthesis came from the TCR beta constant segment, and two successive PCR amplification steps followed. The paper's data handling went like this. MIGEC was used to demultiplex reads and group reads by UMI, and MiTCR was used to assemble and quantify clonotypes. To exclude erroneous sequences, only TCR cDNA sequences supported by at least two reads were retained. The tcR package was used for downstream repertoire analysis, and clonotypes were matched across fractions by CDR3 nucleotide sequence plus V segment. VDJmatch was used to annotate antigen specificity against VDJdb, with one amino acid substitution in CDR3 permitted. The reads were reprocessed in TCRdb, with one entry per CDR3 protein sequence and no accompanying DNA. TCRdb's processing, not the authors' own work, is the source of the V and J calls. The sample's table covers 500,000 to 700,000 distinct CDR3 sequences. The ten biggest clones cover approximately 3.6% of the sample.

The V and J genes are TRBV5-6 and TRBJ2-1. This TCR was recovered from a man in his late teens or twenties in good health. Donor details come from another sample of the same person, matched by shared clones. The sample consisted of blood T cells: a sorted CD56 or NKG2C T cell subset, CD4+ or CD8+ T cells, or bulk PBMC T cells (not recorded which). The CDR3 reads CASSLILPDEQFF.